This is a list of T cell receptor beta chains from one sample in a study of cytomegalovirus exposure and HLA in healthy donors. TCRdb's copy holds only in-frame clones and misses some; the assay was immunoSEQ multiplex PCR. Counted here are 100,000 or so clones, around nine tenths occurring once; the ten biggest clones make up roughly 3.8%. Material: PBMCs. The receptors here all came from a woman in her twenties or thirties in good health and CMV-seronegative. Each CDR3 is given with its conserved first and last residue. The D gene is left open where the match is weak. The listing skips clone size in some rows; elsewhere it reads once, few, many or a size class.

v_call	j_call	clone_size	d_call	cdr3_nt	cdr3_aa
TRBV6-5	TRBJ2-1	.	TRBD2	TGTGCCAGCAGTTACTCGGTAGCGGGAGTGAAGAATGAGCAGTTCTTC	CASSYSVAGVKNEQFF
TRBV28	TRBJ2-7	.	.	TGTGCCAGCAGTTTAGGGGCTACCTACGAGCAGTACTTC	CASSLGATYEQYF
TRBV19	TRBJ2-7	.	.	TGTGCCAGTAGTATAGTGGCTAGCTGGGTCTACGAGCAGTACTTC	CASSIVASWVYEQYF
TRBV19	TRBJ2-4	.	.	TGTGCCAGTAGTACGCTAGGGGTTGGGGCCAAAAACATTCAGTACTTC	CASSTLGVGAKNIQYF
TRBV7-9	TRBJ2-3	.	TRBD1	TGTGCCAGCAGCTCCTACAGGGGGCGGAAGACAGATACGCAGTATTTT	CASSSYRGRKTDTQYF
TRBV27	TRBJ2-3	.	TRBD2	TGTGCCAGCAGTTTGACTAGCGGGCCAGCATATACGCAGTATTTT	CASSLTSGPAYTQYF
TRBV6-5	TRBJ1-5	.	.	TGTGCCAGCAGTTACTCAACAGCCCAGCCCCAGCATTTT	CASSYSTAQPQHF
TRBV20-1	TRBJ2-4	once	.	TGCAGTGCTAGTAGAAACATTCAGTACTTC	CSASRNIQYF
TRBV6-1	TRBJ1-5	.	.	TGTGCCAGCAGTGCAGGACACGTCGATCAGCCCCAGCATTTT	CASSAGHVDQPQHF
TRBV2	TRBJ2-3	once	.	TGTGCCAGCAAAGGAGAGGGAGGAGATACGCAGTATTTT	CASKGEGGDTQYF
TRBV5-1	TRBJ2-5	.	TRBD1	TGCGCCAGCAGCGGGGACAGGGGAGAGACCCAGTACTTC	CASSGDRGETQYF
TRBV27	TRBJ1-4	.	.	TGTGCCAGCAGTTTGGTGGGGGGAGCAACTAATGAAAAACTGTTTTTT	CASSLVGGATNEKLFF
TRBV9	TRBJ2-1	.	TRBD2	TGTGCCAGCAGCAAAGGACTAGCAGCAAATGAGCAGTTCTTC	CASSKGLAANEQFF
TRBV2	TRBJ2-3	.	TRBD2	TGTGCCAGCAGCGAAGGACTAGCGGGGGTCGATACGCAGTATTTT	CASSEGLAGVDTQYF
TRBV7-8	TRBJ1-2	.	.	TGTGCCAGCAGCTTAAGATGGGACGCTCTCCGGGGGGACTATGGCTACACCTTC	CASSLRWDALRGDYGYTF
TRBV7-2	TRBJ1-2	.	.	TGTGCCAGCAGTGAGTTCGGTTATGGCTACACCTTC	CASSEFGYGYTF
TRBV9	TRBJ1-5	.	.	TGTGCCAGCAGCGTAGCTACGAGTCCAAATCAGCCCCAGCATTTT	CASSVATSPNQPQHF